What follows describes a single TCR beta chain. The antigen this receptor binds is unknown. It has no much larger one-base neighbor in the sample; base qualities were not kept. The record originates from a study of blood T cell repertoires in COVID-19 (dated by TCRdb to the early 2020s). For the study in its entirety: Samples from collaborators originated in the United States, Italy and Spain and spanned both the acute and convalescent phases of COVID-19. The material from the prospective study consisted of cDNA or gDNA derived from T cells, B-cell-depleted T cells, or PBMCs. The repertoires were released in a freely available public database intended as a resource for research on the immune response to SARS-CoV-2. Sample metadata almost always included a de-identified subject ID, COVID-19 status, age in years and sex. Where HLA class I and class II types were available, the types were taken from metadata supplied by the sample provider, not from assay-based typing. The samples were drawn from the first 160 participants of the ongoing ImmuneRACE study and from over a thousand subjects provided by 6 global collaborators. Subjects who had been exposed to COVID-19, were actively infected with it, or had recovered from it provided the deeply sampled blood TCRbeta repertoires that made up the dataset.

The immunoSEQ Assay, a bias-controlled multiplex PCR, was used to amplify TCRbeta CDR3 regions from genomic DNA. On the authors' methods: The number of nucleated cells in each sample was estimated by amplification of reference gene primers within the assay. To quantify the absolute abundance of each unique TCRbeta CDR3 rearrangement, sequence reads were collapsed and filtered. Productive Simpson clonality was computed per sample as the square root of Simpson's diversity index over productive rearrangements. The immuneACCESS repertoire file appears here via TCRdb, limited to in-frame rearrangements. These files lack a portion of the clones; in checked studies, under half of the deficit traces to unresolved V genes, and the cause of the others is not known. V, J and clone size reflect that table, while D and trimming were determined from the DNA. Within this sample are approximately 110,000 clones, with around 64% of them counted one time only. The top ten constitute about 0.84% of the sample.

Overall study outcomes, separate from this receptor: How much clinical and demographic metadata was included differed by source and by participant, and the metadata was provided uncurated.

Each collaborating institution followed its own protocols to collect whole blood in K2EDTA tubes. For TCRbeta analysis, collaborator samples were shipped as frozen whole blood, as isolated PBMCs, or as DNA extracted from either sample type. CDR1 and CDR2 are read off the germline V gene as KGHSH and LQKENI. At the junction V is shortened by 6 bases and J by 1 base, with 12 bases in between. From the cysteine through the phenylalanine, the CDR3 covers 14 amino acids. Left in the record is the CDR3 DNA by itself, 42 bases read in frame from the first base. The V gene is TRBV18 and the J gene is TRBJ1-1; the D gene assignment is ambiguous. The source material was peripheral blood. The TCR sequence derives from a human donor with acute or convalescent COVID-19. The donor label of this sample is uncertain. The DNA sequence reads TGTGCCAGCTCTTCCGGCGGGAGGAACACTGAAGCTTTCTTT. Translated, it gives CASSSGGRNTEAFF.